This T cell receptor beta chain was profiled in a study of shared clonotypes between healthy human individuals. Comments on this clone: Its target is unknown.

CD45RO negativity and positive selection for CCR7 defined naive CD8 cells, a population that excluded terminally differentiated effector memory CD45RA+ cells. Points from the study as a whole: Expectations were that clonotype sharing among donors would be affected by sequencing depth. Against clonotypes common to all four donors, non-shared ones had lower generation probabilities.

Genomic DNA from each subset was divided evenly over several immunoSEQ plates. This table comes from immunoSEQ multiplex PCR, and its TCRdb copy is limited to in-frame clones, with some not included. Of 450,000 to 700,000 clones listed, nearly 97% were seen once; the top ten hold roughly 0.1%. This CDR3 spans 15 amino acids. V was pared by 1 base and J by 0 bases, with 10 bases between. CDR1 is MGHRA and CDR2 is YSYEKL in the germline V gene. The specimen sequenced was naive CD8+ T cells sorted from blood. The TCR was taken from a woman in her thirties in good health. J is TRBJ2-7 and V is TRBV4-1; D is possibly TRBD1 (6 bases). CDR3 nucleotide sequence: TGCGCCAGCAGCCAAGGTAGGGGGAGCTCCTACGAGCAGTACTTC. Its protein product is CASSQGRGSSYEQYF.